The sequence of this TCR beta chain was determined in a study of technical replicates of blood from several donors. Sequenced by immunoSEQ multiplex PCR; TCRdb stores in-frame clones only, minus some. The sample has about 66,000 clones, under 98% seen once. Germline V gene lookup returns CDR1 ENHRY and CDR2 SYGVKD. V dropped 0 bases and J dropped 1 base, with 4 bases sitting between them. CDR3 length: 13 residues. This receptor was taken from a human donor in good health. The specimen sequenced was T cells isolated from PBMCs. This chain links TRBV10-3 with TRBJ2-7, with no clear D. In DNA, the CDR3 is TGTGCCATCAGTGAGTCCCAGTCCTACGAGCAGTACTTC. As protein: CAISESQSYEQYF.